A selection of T cell receptor beta chains follows, all from one sample in a study of identical twins. TCRdb reanalysed the 5' RACE reads using MiXCR and keeps one entry per CDR3 protein. Here the sample spans 1,800,000 or so distinct CDR3 sequences, about 32% being singletons. Sequencing used cord blood. The source is a newborn girl in good health. Both conserved end residues are part of each CDR3. The D gene is left open where the match is weak. Size values are once, few and many counts, or a class for expanded clones, and some rows have none.

clone_size	j_call	d_call	v_call	cdr3_nt	cdr3_aa
-	TRBJ2-3	TRBD2	TRBV13	TGTGCCAGCAGCTTAAGGACTAGCGGGGATAGCACAGATACGCAGTATTTT	CASSLRTSGDSTDTQYF
-	TRBJ2-5	-	TRBV9	TGTGCCAGCAGCGTAGGTCTCTCGGACCAAGAGACCCAGTACTTC	CASSVGLSDQETQYF
many	TRBJ2-7	-	TRBV6-2/TRBV6-3	TGTGCCAGCAGTTCCACGGGCCACGAGCAGTACTTC	CASSSTGHEQYF
-	TRBJ2-7	-	TRBV9	TGTGCCAGCAGCGTAGGGCACGCCTACGAGCAGTACTTC	CASSVGHAYEQYF
-	TRBJ2-1	TRBD2	TRBV2	TGTGCCAGGAGGAGAGAAGCGGGAGTCCGCAATGAGCAGTTCTTC	CARRREAGVRNEQFF
few	TRBJ1-5	TRBD1	TRBV29-1	TGCAGCGTTGAAGGAGACAGGGGAAGCAATCAGCCCCAGCATTTT	CSVEGDRGSNQPQHF
once	TRBJ1-2	-	TRBV19	TGTGCCAGTAGTATGGGGACCAGAGGGGTCTATGGCTACACCTTC	CASSMGTRGVYGYTF
many	TRBJ2-7	-	TRBV3-1	TGTGCCAGCAGCCAAGTCGGGAGAGAGCAGTACTTC	CASSQVGREQYF
-	TRBJ2-7	-	TRBV27	TGTGCCAGCAGGTTAGGGGGGGAGACCTACGAGCAGTACTTC	CASRLGGETYEQYF
few	TRBJ2-7	-	TRBV20-1	TGCAGTGCTAGCCGGACAGAATACGAGCAGTACTTC	CSASRTEYEQYF
-	TRBJ2-7	-	TRBV3-1	TGTGCCAGCAGCCGAGGGACCCTCTACGAGCAGTACTTC	CASSRGTLYEQYF
-	TRBJ2-1	TRBD2	TRBV28	TGTGCCAGCAGTCCAGCAAGCGGGAGGGCCGGAAATGAGCAGTTCTTC	CASSPASGRAGNEQFF
-	TRBJ1-2	-	TRBV6-2/TRBV6-3	TGTGCCAGCAGCAACAGGGTAACGGGCTACACCTTC	CASSNRVTGYTF
-	TRBJ2-1	-	TRBV20-1	TGCAGTGCCGAAAGGCGAAACAATGAGCAGTTCTTC	CSAERRNNEQFF
-	TRBJ1-4	-	TRBV10-3	TGTGCCATCAGTGCCCAGGGCGGGGCGGCTGAAAAACTGTTTTTT	CAISAQGGAAEKLFF
-	TRBJ2-2	-	TRBV7-2	TGTGCCAGCGGCCGGGTGAACACCGGGGAGCTGTTTTTT	CASGRVNTGELFF
-	TRBJ1-5	-	TRBV7-9	TGTGCCAGCAGCTTAGGGGACGGCGACAATCAGCCCCAGCATTTT	CASSLGDGDNQPQHF
many	TRBJ2-7	TRBD2	TRBV20-1	TGCAGTGCTAAAGCGGGGGGGATCCACGAGCAGTACTTC	CSAKAGGIHEQYF
-	TRBJ1-1	-	TRBV28	TGTGCCAGCAATCCTACAGGAGAGAACACTGAAGCTTTCTTT	CASNPTGENTEAFF
many	TRBJ1-2	-	TRBV12-3/TRBV12-4	TGTGCCAGCAGCCAGACAGAGGGGGGCTACACCTTC	CASSQTEGGYTF
-	TRBJ2-1	TRBD2	TRBV28	TGTGCCAGCAGTTTTAGAAGACTAGCCGGGGAGACCCAGTTCTTC	CASSFRRLAGETQFF
many	TRBJ1-6	-	TRBV7-2	TGTGCCAGCAGCTTAGCCGGATCCTATAATTCACCCCTCCACTTT	CASSLAGSYNSPLHF
few	TRBJ1-1	TRBD1	TRBV9	TGTGCCAGCAGCGTATCCTTAGGGGACAGGGGGAACACTGAAGCTTTCTTT	CASSVSLGDRGNTEAFF
-	TRBJ2-7	-	TRBV28	TGTGCCAGCAGGGACCCTACCTACGAGCAGTACTTC	CASRDPTYEQYF
-	TRBJ2-7	-	TRBV2	TGTGCCAGCAGTCAAGACAGGGAGGGCGAGCAGTACTTC	CASSQDREGEQYF
few	TRBJ2-4	TRBD2	TRBV10-3	TGTGCCATCAGTGAGTCTCGGGAGGGCCAAAACATTCAGTACTTC	CAISESREGQNIQYF
-	TRBJ2-1	TRBD2	TRBV19	TGTGCCAGTAGTAAAAAAAGGACTAGCGGGAGGGCCAATGAGCAGTTCTTC	CASSKKRTSGRANEQFF
-	TRBJ2-7	-	TRBV15	TGTGCCACCAGAGCACTAGGGGCGGACGAGCAGTACTTC	CATRALGADEQYF
-	TRBJ2-1	-	TRBV7-9	TGTGCCAGCAGCTTTCTCGAGGGAGTGGGTCCGTTCTTC	CASSFLEGVGPFF
many	TRBJ1-6	-	TRBV27	TGTGCCAGCAGTTTCAGGGGTTCACCCCTCCACTTT	CASSFRGSPLHF
-	TRBJ1-2	-	TRBV20-1	TGCAGTGCTCCAAGACGGGGACCCTATGGCTACACCTTC	CSAPRRGPYGYTF
many	TRBJ2-3	TRBD1	TRBV29-1	TGCAGCTTAAGGGACAGAGAGAGCACAGATACGCAGTATTTT	CSLRDRESTDTQYF
-	TRBJ1-2	-	TRBV11-2	TGTGCCAGCAGCTCGCGACAGGACCCTCTCAGAGGTTATGGCTACACCTTC	CASSSRQDPLRGYGYTF